The sequence of this T cell receptor beta chain was determined in a study of beta chain features in type 1 diabetes. General study findings and limits: TCRB CDR3s were moderately but significantly shorter in Type 1 diabetes patients in all four CD4+ subsets.

This clone was detected only a few times. Its antigen is currently unknown. Every isolated RNA sample was fully reverse transcribed, so sequencing captured expressed TCRB transcripts. Using immunoSEQ multiplex PCR, the repertoire was profiled, and TCRdb retains in-frame clones only, with some absent. The sample has 23,000 or so clones; roughly 69% are singletons. J gave up 12 bases and V 5 bases, and 12 bases lay outside the gene matches. Germline lookup yields CDR1 SQVTM and CDR2 ANQGSEA. The CDR3 runs to 12 residues. Sequencing input: Tregs from blood. This receptor was taken from a man aged 18 to 29 with type 1 diabetes. The rearrangement links TRBV29-1 to TRBJ2-7; TRBD2 matches 8 bases. The CDR3 nucleotides are TGCAGCGTTCGTGGGCTAGCGGGCCGACCGTACTTC. Its protein product is CSVRGLAGRPYF.